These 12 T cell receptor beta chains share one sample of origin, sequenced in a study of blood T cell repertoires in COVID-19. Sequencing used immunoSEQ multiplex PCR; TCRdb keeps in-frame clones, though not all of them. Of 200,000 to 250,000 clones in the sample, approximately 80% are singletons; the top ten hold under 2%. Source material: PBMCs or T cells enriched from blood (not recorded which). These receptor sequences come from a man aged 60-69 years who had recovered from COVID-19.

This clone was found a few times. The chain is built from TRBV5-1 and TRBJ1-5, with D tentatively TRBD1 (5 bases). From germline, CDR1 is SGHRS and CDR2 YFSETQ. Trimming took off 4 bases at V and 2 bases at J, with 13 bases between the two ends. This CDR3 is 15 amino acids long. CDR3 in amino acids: CASSAWGDGNQPQHF. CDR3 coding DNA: TGCGCCAGCAGCGCTTGGGGGGATGGCAATCAGCCCCAGCATTTT. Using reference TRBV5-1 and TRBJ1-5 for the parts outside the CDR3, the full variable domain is KAGVTQTPRYLIKTRGQQVTLSCSPISGHRSVSWYQQTPGQGLQFLFEYFSETQRNKGNFPGRFSGRQFSNSRSEMNVSTLELGDSALYLCASSAWGDGNQPQHFGDGTRLSIL.

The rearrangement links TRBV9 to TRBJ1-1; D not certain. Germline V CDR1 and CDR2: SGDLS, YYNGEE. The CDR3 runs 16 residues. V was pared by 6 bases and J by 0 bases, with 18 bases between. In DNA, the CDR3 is TGTGCCAGCACCGCTGCGGAGGGAGCTCTGAACACTGAAGCTTTCTTT. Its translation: CASTAAEGALNTEAFF. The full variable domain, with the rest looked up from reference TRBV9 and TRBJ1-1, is DSGVTQTPKHLITATGQRVTLRCSPRSGDLSVYWYQQSLDQGLQFLIQYYNGEERAKGNILERFSAQQFPDLHSELNLSSLELGDSALYFCASTAAEGALNTEAFFGQGTRLTVV.

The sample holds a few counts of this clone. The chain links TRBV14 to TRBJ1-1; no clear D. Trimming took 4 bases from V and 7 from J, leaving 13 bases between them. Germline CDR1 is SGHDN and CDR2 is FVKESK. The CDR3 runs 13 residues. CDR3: CASSRSRRLEAFF. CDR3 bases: TGTGCCAGCAGCCGATCAAGGCGGCTTGAAGCTTTCTTT.

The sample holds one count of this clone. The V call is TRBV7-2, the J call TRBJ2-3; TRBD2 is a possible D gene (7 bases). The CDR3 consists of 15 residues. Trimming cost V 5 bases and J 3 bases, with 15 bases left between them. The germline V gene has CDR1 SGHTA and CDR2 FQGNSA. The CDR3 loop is CASSQWGGTTDTQYF. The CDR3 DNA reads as TGTGCCAGCAGCCAATGGGGGGGGACAACAGATACGCAGTATTTT.

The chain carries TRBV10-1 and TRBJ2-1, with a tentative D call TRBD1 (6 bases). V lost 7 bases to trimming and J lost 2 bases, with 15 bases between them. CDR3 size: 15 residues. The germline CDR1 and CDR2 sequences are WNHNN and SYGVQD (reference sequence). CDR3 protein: CASTPGHGAYNEQFF. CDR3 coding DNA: TGCGCCAGCACCCCGGGACACGGGGCCTACAATGAGCAGTTCTTC.

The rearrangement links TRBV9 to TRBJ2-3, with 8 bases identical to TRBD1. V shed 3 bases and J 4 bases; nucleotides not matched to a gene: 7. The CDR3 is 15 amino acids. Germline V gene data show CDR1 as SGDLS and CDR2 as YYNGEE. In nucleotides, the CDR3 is TGTGCCAGCAGCGCGACAGGGGATGTGGCAGATACGCAGTATTTT. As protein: CASSATGDVADTQYF.

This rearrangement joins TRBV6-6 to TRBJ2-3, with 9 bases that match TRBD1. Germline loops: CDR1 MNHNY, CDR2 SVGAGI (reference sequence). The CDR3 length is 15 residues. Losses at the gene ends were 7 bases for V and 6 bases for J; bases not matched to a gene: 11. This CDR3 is CASIRQGVSSDTQYF. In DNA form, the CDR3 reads TGTGCCAGCATTAGACAGGGGGTATCGTCGGATACGCAGTATTTT.

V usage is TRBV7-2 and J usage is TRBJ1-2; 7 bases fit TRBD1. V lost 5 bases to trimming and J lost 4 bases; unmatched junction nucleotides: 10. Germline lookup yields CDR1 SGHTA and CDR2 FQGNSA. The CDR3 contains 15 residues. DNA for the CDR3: TGTGCCAGCAGCCTTGGGCCGGACAGGCCCTATGGCTACACCTTC. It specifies CASSLGPDRPYGYTF.

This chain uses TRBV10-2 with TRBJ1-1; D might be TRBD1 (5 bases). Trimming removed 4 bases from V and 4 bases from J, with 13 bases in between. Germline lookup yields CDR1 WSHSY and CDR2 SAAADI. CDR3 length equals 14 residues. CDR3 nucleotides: TGCGCCAGCAGTGGTCAGGGAAGGGGCACTGAAGCTTTCTTT. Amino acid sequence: CASSGQGRGTEAFF.

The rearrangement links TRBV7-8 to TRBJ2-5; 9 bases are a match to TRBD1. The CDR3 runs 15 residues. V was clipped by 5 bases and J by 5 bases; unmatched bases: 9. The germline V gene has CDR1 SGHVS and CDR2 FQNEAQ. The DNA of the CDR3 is TGTGCCAGCAGCCCGCGGACAGGGGCTGTTGAGACCCAGTACTTC. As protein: CASSPRTGAVETQYF.

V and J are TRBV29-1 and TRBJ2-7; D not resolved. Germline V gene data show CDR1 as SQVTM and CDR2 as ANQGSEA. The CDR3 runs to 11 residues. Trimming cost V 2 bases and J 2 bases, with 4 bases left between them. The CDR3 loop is CSVEQAYEQYF. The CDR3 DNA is TGCAGCGTTGAACAGGCCTACGAGCAGTACTTC.

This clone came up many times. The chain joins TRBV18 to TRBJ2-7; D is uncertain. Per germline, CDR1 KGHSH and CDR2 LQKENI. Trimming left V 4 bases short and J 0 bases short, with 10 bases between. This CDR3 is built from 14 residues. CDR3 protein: CASSQQSSSYEQYF. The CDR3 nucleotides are TGTGCCAGCTCACAGCAATCGAGCTCCTACGAGCAGTACTTC.